The 10 T cell receptor beta chains in this list originate from one sample, sequenced in a study of T cell clonotyping in hematopoietic cell transplantation. Measured with immunoSEQ multiplex PCR; TCRdb has only the in-frame clones, and not every one. In the table there are about 45,000 clones, 94% of which are singletons. Sequenced: peripheral blood mononuclear cells. All receptors derive from a woman between 50 and 59 years old in good health. Some clones in this sample may be carry-over from other donors' samples.

This clone was counted a single time. The CDR3: CAWNDLRGSSYNSPLHF. The DNA for the CDR3 is TGTGCCTGGAACGACCTTAGGGGGAGCTCCTATAATTCACCCCTCCACTTT. The chain is built from TRBV30 and TRBJ1-6, with D perhaps matching TRBD1 (6 bases). V was trimmed by 4 bases and J by 0 bases, leaving 16 bases between them. The CDR3 covers 17 residues. Per the germline V gene, CDR1 is GTSNPN and CDR2 is SVGIG (reference sequence). Full variable domain (remainder filled in from reference TRBV30 and TRBJ1-6): SQTIHQWPATLVQPVGSPLSLECTVEGTSNPNLYWYRQAAGRGLQLLFYSVGIGQISSEVPQNLSASRPQDRQFILSSKKLLLSDSGFYLCAWNDLRGSSYNSPLHFGNGTRLTVT.

The rearrangement uses TRBV9 and TRBJ2-2; 9 bases match TRBD1. The junction had 12 bases not matched to a gene; V was cut back by 4 bases and J by 5 bases. Germline lookup yields CDR1 SGDLS and CDR2 YYNGEE. The CDR3 runs to 17 residues. CDR3 nucleotide sequence: TGTGCCAGCAGCCACAGCCGGACAGGGGTCGGGACCGGGGAGCTGTTTTTT. This encodes CASSHSRTGVGTGELFF.

The chain links TRBV11-2 to TRBJ2-7; 8 bases map to TRBD2. J lost 2 bases, V lost 3 bases, and 6 bases had no gene match. The germline CDR1 and CDR2 sequences are SGHAT and FQNNGV. The CDR3 runs to 15 residues. The CDR3 bases are TGTGCCAGCAGCTTCCGCGGGGGGCGCCCCTACGAGCAGTACTTC. Translation gives CASSFRGGRPYEQYF.

J is TRBJ1-1 and V is TRBV30, with D perhaps matching TRBD1 (6 bases). The CDR3 has 14 amino acids. Germline V gene sequence: CDR1 GTSNPN, CDR2 SVGIG (reference sequence). Deletions cut 0 bases from V and 6 bases from J, with 14 bases between. The CDR3 DNA reads as TGTGCCTGGAGTGTATACGGGGGCTTAGCTGAAGCTTTCTTT. Its protein is CAWSVYGGLAEAFF.

The rearrangement links TRBV4-2 to TRBJ2-2; TRBD2 matches at 10 bases. The germline V gene encodes CDR1 LGHNA and CDR2 YNFKEQ. V lost 0 bases, J lost 5 bases, and 3 bases stayed unmatched. This CDR3 spans 16 amino acids. The CDR3 spells CASSQDLAGETGELFF. CDR3 sequence (DNA): TGTGCCAGCAGCCAAGATCTAGCGGGGGAAACCGGGGAGCTGTTTTTT.

The chain links TRBV2 to TRBJ2-7; D not certain. The CDR3 consists of 13 residues. V was clipped by 3 bases and J by 3 bases, with 9 bases between them. The germline gives CDR1 SNHLY, CDR2 FYNNEI. The CDR3 DNA sequence: TGTGCCAGCAGTGATGTCCGGAGCTACGAGCAGTACTTC. This sequence encodes CASSDVRSYEQYF.

This chain connects TRBV7-2 to TRBJ2-1; 10 bases are a match to TRBD2. Germline lookup yields CDR1 SGHTA and CDR2 FQGNSA. The CDR3 has 15 residues. The trim removed 5 bases at V and 10 bases at J, leaving 11 bases unmatched. The CDR3 reads CASSPPAGGPPEQFF. The CDR3 coding sequence is TGTGCCAGCAGCCCGCCAGCGGGGGGGCCCCCCGAGCAGTTCTTC.

J is TRBJ2-7 and V is TRBV6-4, with no clear D. V lost 4 bases and J 0 bases, leaving 10 bases between the germline ends. This CDR3 has 14 amino acids. CDR1 and CDR2 from the germline V gene are MRHNA and SNTAGT. The CDR3 sequence: CASSADMGSYEQYF. The CDR3 DNA sequence: TGTGCCAGCAGTGCCGACATGGGCTCCTACGAGCAGTACTTC.

The chain is built from TRBV7-9 and TRBJ2-1, with D possibly TRBD2 on 6 matching bases. Trimming shortened V by 4 bases and J by 8 bases, and 18 bases separated the two germline ends. The CDR3 is 15 amino acids. Germline CDR1 and CDR2: SEHNR and FQNEAQ (reference sequence). The CDR3 nucleotides are TGTGCCAGCAGCTCGGGACTCCTTGGAGGCCATGAGCAGTTCTTC. It yields the protein CASSSGLLGGHEQFF.

V gene TRBV11-3 combines with J gene TRBJ2-3; no clear D gene. This CDR3 comprises 12 residues. The V gene's germline CDR1 is SGHNT and CDR2 YENEEA. V gave up 5 bases and J gave up 4 bases, with 7 bases separating them. CDR3 region: CASSGVADTQYF. In DNA, the CDR3 is TGTGCCAGCAGCGGAGTGGCAGATACGCAGTATTTT.